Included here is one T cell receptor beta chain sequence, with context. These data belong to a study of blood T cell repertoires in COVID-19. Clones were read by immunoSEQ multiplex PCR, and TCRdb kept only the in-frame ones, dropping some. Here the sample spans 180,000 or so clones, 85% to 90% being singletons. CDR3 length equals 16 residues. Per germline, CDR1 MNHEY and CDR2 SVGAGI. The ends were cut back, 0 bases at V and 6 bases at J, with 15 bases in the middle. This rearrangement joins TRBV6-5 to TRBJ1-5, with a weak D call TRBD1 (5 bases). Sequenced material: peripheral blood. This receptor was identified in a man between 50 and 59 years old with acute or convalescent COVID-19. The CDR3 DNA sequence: TGTGCCAGCAGTTACTCGGCACACCTGCAGGGTCAGCCCCAGCATTTT. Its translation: CASSYSAHLQGQPQHF.